What follows are 16 T cell receptor beta chains derived from one specimen sequenced in a study of shared clonotypes between healthy human individuals. Here immunoSEQ multiplex PCR was the method, and the copy in TCRdb shows in-frame clones only, minus some. The table lists under 600,000 clones, about 75% of them singletons. The specimen was PBMCs. These receptor sequences come from a woman in her 40s in good health. Some clones in this sample may be carry-over from other donors' samples.

The V gene is TRBV9, the J gene TRBJ2-3, with TRBD2 matching over 11 bases. This CDR3 is built from 17 residues. Germline CDR1 and CDR2: SGDLS and YYNGEE. J was trimmed by 2 bases and V by 3 bases; bases with no gene match: 8. The CDR3 spells CASSEGTSGSFTDTQYF. In nucleotides, the CDR3 is TGTGCCAGCAGCGAAGGGACTAGCGGTTCATTCACAGATACGCAGTATTTT. The variable domain in full, with the rest retrieved from reference TRBV9 and TRBJ2-3, is DSGVTQTPKHLITATGQRVTLRCSPRSGDLSVYWYQQSLDQGLQFLIQYYNGEERAKGNILERFSAQQFPDLHSELNLSSLELGDSALYFCASSEGTSGSFTDTQYFGPGTRLTVL.

This clone was seen once. The chain couples TRBV5-1 to TRBJ2-1; 8 bases map to TRBD2. V lost 0 bases to trimming and J lost 0 bases; unmatched junction nucleotides: 14. The germline V gene encodes CDR1 SGHRS and CDR2 YFSETQ. The CDR3 covers 20 residues. In nucleotides, the CDR3 is TGCGCCAGCAGCTTGGGGGCTACTAGCGGTCCTACGAGCTCCTACAATGAGCAGTTCTTC. This gives the protein CASSLGATSGPTSSYNEQFF.

This rearrangement joins TRBV2 to TRBJ2-1; 9 nucleotides match TRBD1. Germline CDR1 and CDR2: SNHLY and FYNNEI. The length of the CDR3 is 15 residues. The trim removed 5 bases at V and 3 bases at J, leaving 5 bases unmatched. For the CDR3, the DNA is TGTGCCAGCAGTTCCCCGGGACAGGGCTACAATGAGCAGTTCTTC. This codes for CASSSPGQGYNEQFF.

The rearrangement joins TRBV15 to TRBJ2-3, with D perhaps matching TRBD1 (5 bases). The CDR3 covers 15 residues. The germline V and J ends were trimmed by 10 bases and 0 bases, with 17 bases remaining between them. Germline CDR1 LNHNV, CDR2 YYDKDF (reference sequence). The CDR3 reads CAIGYGAPSTDTQYF. In nucleotides, the CDR3 is TGTGCCATCGGTTATGGGGCACCTAGCACAGATACGCAGTATTTT.

The DNA for the CDR3 is TGCAGTGCGAGAACAGGGAACACGCTGTTTTTT. Translation gives CSARTGNTLFF. V is TRBV20-1 and J is TRBJ1-4; D might be TRBD1 (6 bases). V gave up 6 bases and J gave up 14 bases, with 16 bases separating them. Per the germline V gene, CDR1 is DFQATT and CDR2 is SNEGSKA (reference sequence). CDR3 size: 11 residues.

The chain is built from TRBV15 and TRBJ1-2; D gene unclear. This CDR3 has 14 residues. V lost 0 bases and J lost 2, with 7 bases in between. Germline loops: CDR1 LNHNV, CDR2 YYDKDF (reference sequence). CDR3 sequence reads: CATSREGMNYGYTF. CDR3 DNA: TGTGCCACCAGCAGAGAGGGTATGAACTATGGCTACACCTTC.

The chain uses TRBV6-1 and TRBJ1-2, with D unclear. V was pared by 6 bases and J by 2 bases, with 7 bases between. Germline V lookup: CDR1 MNHNS, CDR2 SASEGT. CDR3 length: 12 amino acids. CDR3 in amino acids: CASRKTNYGYTF. CDR3 sequence (DNA): TGTGCCAGCAGGAAAACGAACTATGGCTACACCTTC.

This clone is a singleton in its sample. This rearrangement joins TRBV28 to TRBJ2-1; 8 nucleotides align to TRBD1. The V gene end was trimmed by 4 bases and the J gene end by 2 bases; junction bases not matched to a gene: 4. The germline CDR1 and CDR2 sequences are MDHEN and SYDVKM. This CDR3 spans 15 amino acids. CDR3 nucleotide sequence: TGTGCCAGCAGTTCCAGGGGGCCCACCTACAATGAGCAGTTCTTC. Its translation is CASSSRGPTYNEQFF.

The chain uses TRBV7-2 and TRBJ2-1; no definite D call. The ends were cut back, 2 bases at V and 9 bases at J, with 5 bases in the middle. Germline CDR1 reads SGHTA; CDR2 reads FQGNSA. The CDR3 runs 11 residues. CDR3 nucleotides: TGTGCCAGCAGCTTATCTGCTGAGCAGTTCTTC. Protein: CASSLSAEQFF. Variable domain in full (rest from reference TRBV7-2 and TRBJ2-1): GAGVSQSPSNKVTEKGKDVELRCDPISGHTALYWYRQSLGQGLEFLIYFQGNSAPDKSGLPSDRFSAERTGGSVSTLTIQRTQQEDSAVYLCASSLSAEQFFGPGTRLTVL.

The chain is built from TRBV7-6 and TRBJ2-3; 10 bases are shared with TRBD2. Per the germline V gene, CDR1 is SGHVS and CDR2 is FNYEAQ. The CDR3 consists of 16 residues. J gave up 0 bases and V 3 bases, and 3 bases lay outside the gene matches. In DNA, the CDR3 is TGTGCCAGCAGCTTGGGACTAGCGAGAAGCACAGATACGCAGTATTTT. Its protein is CASSLGLARSTDTQYF. Full variable domain (missing parts from reference TRBV7-6 and TRBJ2-3): GAGVSQSPRYKVTKRGQDVALRCDPISGHVSLYWYRQALGQGPEFLTYFNYEAQQDKSGLPNDRFSAERPEGSISTLTIQRTEQRDSAMYRCASSLGLARSTDTQYFGPGTRLTVL.

The table lists this clone with a few counts. The chain links TRBV9 to TRBJ2-1; TRBD2 matches 9 bases. Per the germline V gene, CDR1 is SGDLS and CDR2 is YYNGEE. The CDR3 sequence is 16 residues long. V was clipped by 0 bases and J by 7 bases; unmatched bases: 8. DNA for the CDR3: TGTGCCAGCAGCGTAGGAGGTAGCGGGAGTTGGAATGAGCAGTTCTTC. Protein sequence: CASSVGGSGSWNEQFF.

This chain links TRBV29-1 with TRBJ2-7; TRBD1 aligns across 9 bases. Germline V gene sequence: CDR1 SQVTM, CDR2 ANQGSEA. Trimming removed 6 bases from V and 4 bases from J; junction bases left unmatched: 7. The CDR3 totals 13 residues. CDR3: CSVTGGNWYEQYF. CDR3 DNA sequence: TGCAGCGTCACAGGGGGCAATTGGTACGAGCAGTACTTC.

V usage is TRBV7-2 and J usage is TRBJ2-7, with 10 bases aligning to TRBD1. V was pared by 3 bases and J by 3 bases, with 5 bases of the junction left unmatched. The CDR3 runs 15 residues. Germline CDR1 reads SGHTA; CDR2 reads FQGNSA. This chain's CDR3 is CASSLGTGVSYEQYF. The CDR3 nucleotides are TGTGCCAGCAGCTTGGGGACAGGGGTCAGCTACGAGCAGTACTTC.

The rearrangement uses TRBV28 and TRBJ1-6, with TRBD1 matching over 7 bases. The CDR3 has 12 amino acids. The germline V gene encodes CDR1 MDHEN and CDR2 SYDVKM. The V and J ends lost 5 bases and 15 bases, in that order; junction bases with no gene match: 7. The chain's CDR3 is CASSLTGDLLHF. The DNA for the CDR3 is TGTGCCAGCAGTCTAACAGGGGATCTCCTCCACTTT.

The chain is built from TRBV30 and TRBJ1-3; D is possibly TRBD1 (6 bases). The CDR3 consists of 16 residues. Germline loops: CDR1 GTSNPN, CDR2 SVGIG (reference sequence). V lost 3 bases to trimming and J lost 0 bases, with 15 bases between them. CDR3 sequence: CAWSPKTGTSGNTIYF. CDR3 nucleotides: TGTGCCTGGAGCCCGAAAACAGGGACCTCTGGAAACACCATATATTTT.

The rearrangement links TRBV29-1 to TRBJ2-7; 8 bases agree with TRBD1. The CDR3 runs 14 residues. The germline V gene encodes CDR1 SQVTM and CDR2 ANQGSEA. The trim removed 6 bases at V and 0 bases at J, leaving 7 bases unmatched. CDR3 DNA: TGCAGCGTAGCGGACAGGGCCTTCTCCTACGAGCAGTACTTC. Protein sequence: CSVADRAFSYEQYF.